This T cell receptor beta chain was identified during a study of blood T cell repertoires in COVID-19. Original processing methods: Scientists estimated how many nucleated cells there were by amplifying reference gene primers. Sequencing used immunoSEQ multiplex PCR; TCRdb keeps in-frame clones, though not all of them. V and J calls and clone size follow that table, whereas D and trimming were derived from the DNA. This sample carries 150,000 to 200,000 clones, roughly 84% of them seen once, and the ten largest clones take over 10%. CDR1 and CDR2 (germline): KGHSH, LQKENI. The V gene end was trimmed by 5 bases and the J gene end by 2 bases; junction bases not matched to a gene: 4. The CDR3 sequence is 15 residues long. Residents of about two dozen US areas, aged roughly 18 to 89 years, made up the participants. What the recovered Cohort 3 donors had was two negative PCRs, clearance, or symptom resolution.

V gene TRBV18 combines with J gene TRBJ2-1; 9 positions match TRBD2. What was sequenced was PBMCs or T cells enriched from blood (not recorded which). This clonotype was sampled from a woman in her sixties or seventies who had recovered from COVID-19. In DNA, the CDR3 is TGTGCCAGCTCAGAGGCGGGAGGGACCTACAATGAGCAGTTCTTC. Protein product: CASSEAGGTYNEQFF.